What follows are 22 T cell receptor beta chains derived from one specimen sequenced in a study of T cell responses to AZD1222 COVID-19 vaccine. Sequencing was performed with immunoSEQ multiplex PCR; in TCRdb, only in-frame clones are kept and a portion is missing. The sample has more than 130,000 clones; 90% are singletons. Here the sequenced sample was peripheral blood, taken on day 0 of AZD1222 vaccination. All receptors come from an adult in good health.

This clone was observed once. The CDR3: CASSRTGGDGYTF. The CDR3 DNA reads TGTGCCAGCTCAAGGACAGGGGGCGATGGCTACACCTTC. The chain has TRBV18 and TRBJ1-2; 11 nucleotides match TRBD1. Germline lookup yields CDR1 KGHSH and CDR2 LQKENI. This CDR3 comprises 13 residues. The junction had 2 bases not matched to a gene; V was cut back by 5 bases and J by 6 bases.

The chain is built from TRBV29-1 and TRBJ2-3; 8 nucleotides match TRBD2. V lost 6 bases to trimming and J lost 4 bases; unmatched junction nucleotides: 12. Per the germline V gene, CDR1 is SQVTM and CDR2 is ANQGSEA. The CDR3 loop spans 15 amino acids. CDR3 bases: TGCAGCGTGACCCATACTAGCGGAGGGGCAGATACGCAGTATTTT. This gives the protein CSVTHTSGGADTQYF.

V usage is TRBV11-2 and J usage is TRBJ2-3; D is undetermined. Looked up from germline, CDR1 is SGHAT and CDR2 is FQNNGV. The CDR3 contains 14 residues. V lost 0 bases and J lost 0, with 4 bases in between. In DNA form, the CDR3 reads TGTGCCAGCAGCTTAGATAGGAGCACAGATACGCAGTATTTT. Its protein is CASSLDRSTDTQYF. The whole variable domain, filled in from reference TRBV11-2 and TRBJ2-3, reads EAGVAQSPRYKIIEKRQSVAFWCNPISGHATLYWYQQILGQGPKLLIQFQNNGVVDDSQLPKDRFSAERLKGVDSTLKIQPAKLEDSAVYLCASSLDRSTDTQYFGPGTRLTVL.

The chain joins TRBV14 to TRBJ2-7; D possibly corresponds to TRBD1 (5 bases). V lost 0 bases and J lost 6, with 15 bases in between. There are 15 residues in the CDR3. Germline V CDR1 and CDR2: SGHDN, FVKESK. CDR3 residues: CASSQDLRVRGEQYF. CDR3 in DNA: TGTGCCAGCAGCCAAGATCTCAGGGTACGAGGCGAGCAGTACTTC.

This clone showed up just once. The CDR3 DNA reads TGTGCCAGTGCACTGACAGGACCGAACACTGAAGCTTTCTTT. Its translation is CASALTGPNTEAFF. This sequence joins TRBV27 and TRBJ1-1, with D possibly TRBD1 on 6 matching bases. There are 14 residues in the CDR3. Germline V gene sequence: CDR1 MNHEY, CDR2 SMNVEV (reference sequence). V lost 9 bases and J 1 base, leaving 15 bases between the germline ends.

For the CDR3, the DNA is TGTGCCAGTAATCTCCGTTCCGCCTACAATGAGCAGTTCTTC. It is translated as CASNLRSAYNEQFF. The chain uses TRBV19 and TRBJ2-1; D gene uncertain. Germline V gene data show CDR1 as LNHDA and CDR2 as SQIVND (reference sequence). The germline V and J ends were trimmed by 7 bases and 2 bases, with 12 bases remaining between them. This CDR3 contains 14 residues. Filled out from reference TRBV19 and TRBJ2-1, the complete variable domain reads DGGITQSPKYLFRKEGQNVTLSCEQNLNHDAMYWYRQDPGQGLRLIYYSQIVNDFQKGDIAEGYSVSREKKESFPLTVTSAQKNPTAFYLCASNLRSAYNEQFFGPGTRLTVL.

The rearrangement joins TRBV5-6 to TRBJ1-2; D gene unclear. The CDR3 has 16 amino acids. The germline gives CDR1 SGHDT, CDR2 YYEEEE. V lost 2 bases and J lost 4, with 18 bases in between. CDR3 in DNA: TGTGCCAGCAGCTTTAGGTCGCAGCGTTACTCCTATGGCTACACCTTC. It codes for CASSFRSQRYSYGYTF.

The CDR3 DNA reads TGTGCCAGCAGCTTTCGGTCAGCGCCAAGCTCCTACAATGAGCAGTTCTTC. Translated: CASSFRSAPSSYNEQFF. The rearrangement uses TRBV7-3 and TRBJ2-1, with D uncertain. The V gene lost 3 bases and the J gene lost 0 bases, with 15 bases spanning the gap. The CDR3 extends over 17 amino acids. In germline, CDR1 is SGHTA, CDR2 FQGTGA.

As DNA, the CDR3 is TGTGCCAGCAGCTTATACGGGGGCATGAATGGCTACACCTTC. It translates to CASSLYGGMNGYTF. The rearrangement joins TRBV5-5 to TRBJ1-2, with D possibly being TRBD1 (6 bases). The germline CDR1 and CDR2 sequences are SGHKS and YYEKEE (reference sequence). The CDR3 covers 14 residues. Trimming pared 2 bases from V and 6 bases from J, leaving 14 bases between.

The chain couples TRBV5-1 to TRBJ2-1; 13 bases are shared with TRBD2. Losses at the gene ends were 3 bases for V and 6 bases for J; bases not matched to a gene: 6. This CDR3 has 16 amino acids. Germline-derived CDR1 and CDR2 are SGHRS and YFSETQ. CDR3 amino acids: CASSSVRLAGGNEQFF. CDR3 DNA sequence: TGCGCCAGCAGCTCGGTAAGACTAGCGGGGGGCAATGAGCAGTTCTTC.

The rearrangement joins TRBV5-4 to TRBJ2-7; D tentatively fits TRBD1 or TRBD2 (5 bases each). Trimming pared 0 bases from V and 5 bases from J, leaving 9 bases between. CDR3 length: 13 amino acids. Germline V gene data show CDR1 as SGHNT and CDR2 as YYREEE (reference sequence). CDR3 DNA: TGTGCCAGCAGCTTGGCAGGGAGACACGAGCAGTACTTC. Its translation is CASSLAGRHEQYF.

This clone was recorded a few times. The V and J genes are TRBV4-3 and TRBJ2-1; 14 bases match TRBD2. Germline trimming cut 4 bases from V and 8 bases from J; bases unmatched to any gene: 10. The CDR3 sequence is 17 residues long. Germline-derived CDR1 and CDR2 are LGHNA and YSLEER. DNA for the CDR3: TGCGCCAGCAGCCGCTTACAGACTAGCGGGAGGGCCTATGAGCAGTTCTTC. Translating gives CASSRLQTSGRAYEQFF.

The chain combines TRBV7-7 with TRBJ2-5, with D possibly being TRBD2 (7 bases). There are 16 residues in the CDR3. Trimming cost V 5 bases and J 2 bases, with 18 bases left between them. Germline V CDR1 and CDR2: SSHAT, FNYEAQ (reference sequence). CDR3 in amino acids: CASSPRGGGGQETQYF. CDR3 sequence (DNA): TGTGCCAGCAGCCCCCGTGGGGGAGGGGGTCAAGAGACCCAGTACTTC.

The chain links TRBV19 to TRBJ1-2, with TRBD1 matching 8 bases. The CDR3 consists of 14 residues. Trimming cost V 1 base and J 8 bases; bases outside gene matches: 6. The germline V gene has CDR1 LNHDA and CDR2 SQIVND (reference sequence). The CDR3 protein is CASSIGGTGKGYTF. CDR3 DNA: TGTGCCAGTAGTATAGGTGGGACAGGAAAGGGCTACACCTTC. Drawing the rest from reference TRBV19 and TRBJ1-2, the complete variable domain is DGGITQSPKYLFRKEGQNVTLSCEQNLNHDAMYWYRQDPGQGLRLIYYSQIVNDFQKGDIAEGYSVSREKKESFPLTVTSAQKNPTAFYLCASSIGGTGKGYTFGSGTRLTVV.

The genes are TRBV4-2 and TRBJ2-3; D gene uncertain. Germline-derived CDR1 and CDR2 are LGHNA and YNFKEQ. V gave up 1 base and J gave up 0 bases, with 14 bases separating them. CDR3 length equals 17 residues. CDR3 amino acids: CASSQALRVASTDTQYF. DNA of the CDR3: TGTGCCAGCAGCCAAGCCCTTAGGGTAGCTAGCACAGATACGCAGTATTTT.

This clone showed up just a few times. V gene TRBV6-5 combines with J gene TRBJ2-6; 7 bases align to TRBD1. J gave up 2 bases and V 1 base, and 2 bases lay outside the gene matches. Germline CDR1 MNHEY, CDR2 SVGAGI. The CDR3 is made up of 16 amino acids. The CDR3 DNA reads as TGTGCCAGCAGTTACTTAACAGGGGCTGGGGCCAACGTCCTGACTTTC. This gives the protein CASSYLTGAGANVLTF.

The chain is built from TRBV4-3 and TRBJ2-7; no definite D call. This CDR3 comprises 17 residues. Germline assignment: CDR1 LGHNA and CDR2 YSLEER. V was shortened by 4 bases and J by 0 bases, with 19 bases between the two germline ends. The CDR3 coding sequence is TGCGCCAGCAGCCGAAGTTACCGGGCGGACGGCTCCTACGAGCAGTACTTC. It translates to CASSRSYRADGSYEQYF.

The gene calls are TRBV5-1 and TRBJ1-1, with a weak D call TRBD1 (6 bases). This CDR3 contains 14 residues. V dropped 4 bases and J dropped 5 bases, with 15 bases sitting between them. In germline, CDR1 is SGHRS, CDR2 YFSETQ. The CDR3 nucleotides are TGCGCCAGCAGCCTCTACCAGGGGCGGACTGAAGCTTTCTTT. Translation: CASSLYQGRTEAFF.

This clone was recorded only once. This chain connects TRBV6-5 to TRBJ1-6, with TRBD1 as a possible D gene (5 bases). V gave up 0 bases and J gave up 10 bases, with 13 bases separating them. CDR1 MNHEY and CDR2 SVGAGI come from the germline V gene. The length of the CDR3 is 15 residues. This chain's CDR3 is CASSYSTGPGSPLHF. CDR3 DNA: TGTGCCAGCAGTTACTCGACCGGGCCAGGGTCACCCCTCCACTTT.

The chain carries TRBV30 and TRBJ2-2, with a possible D match to TRBD1 (6 bases). The CDR3 is 13 residues long. With 8 bases removed from V and 7 bases from J, the gap between germline ends came to 17 bases. The germline V gene has CDR1 GTSNPN and CDR2 SVGIG (reference sequence). This CDR3 is CARGQGKIGELFF. The CDR3, as DNA: TGTGCCCGCGGGCAGGGGAAGATCGGGGAGCTGTTTTTT. The variable domain in full, completed from reference TRBV30 and TRBJ2-2, reads SQTIHQWPATLVQPVGSPLSLECTVEGTSNPNLYWYRQAAGRGLQLLFYSVGIGQISSEVPQNLSASRPQDRQFILSSKKLLLSDSGFYLCARGQGKIGELFFGEGSRLTVL.

This clone was detected once. The chain recombines TRBV6-2 or TRBV6-3 with TRBJ2-7, with 10 bases fitting TRBD2. The CDR3 has 19 residues. Trimming cost V 0 bases and J 4 bases; bases outside gene matches: 15. Germline CDR1 MNHEY, CDR2 SVGEGT. CDR3 sequence reads: CASSYSWRSSGGVVYEQYF. In DNA form, the CDR3 reads TGTGCCAGCAGTTACTCTTGGCGGTCTAGCGGGGGCGTTGTGTACGAGCAGTACTTC.

This chain connects TRBV7-2 to TRBJ2-7, with 7 bases aligning to TRBD2. CDR3 length: 15 amino acids. With V trimmed by 1 base and J by 3 bases, 6 bases remained unmatched. Germline loops: CDR1 SGHTA, CDR2 FQGNSA. For the CDR3, the DNA is TGTGCCAGCAGCTTAGATCCTAGCGGAAGCTACGAGCAGTACTTC. Amino acids: CASSLDPSGSYEQYF.